This TCR beta chain was observed in a study of CD4 and CD8 cells across lung adenocarcinoma regions. TCRdb re-called the PCR reads through MiXCR, storing one row per CDR3 protein. The sample comprises thousands of distinct CDR3 sequences, 62% of which are singletons, and roughly 20% rests with the top ten. This clonotype has only a few counts. Samples came from patients with localized non-small cell lung adenocarcinoma. V lost 2 bases, J lost 7 bases, and 11 bases stayed unmatched. Germline assignment: CDR1 SGDLS and CDR2 YYNGEE. The length of the CDR3 is 17 residues. The rearrangement links TRBV9 to TRBJ2-1, with TRBD2 matching 11 bases. Sequencing was carried out using CD4+ T cells from the center of a lung tumor. The receptor comes from a female donor with lung adenocarcinoma. The CD4 and CD8 labels of this study may be unreliable. In DNA, the CDR3 is TGTGCCAGCAGCGTGGGGATTAGCGGGAGGGCTGGGAATGAGCAGTTCTTC. Translating it yields CASSVGISGRAGNEQFF.